A single sample gave rise to the 27 T cell receptor beta chains below, sequenced in a study of cytomegalovirus exposure and HLA in healthy donors. The PCR employed 60 Vbeta primers together with 13 Jbeta primers. The data were produced by immunoSEQ multiplex PCR, yet TCRdb's version contains in-frame clones alone and is incomplete. The data hold 95,000 to 150,000 clones, with 81% observed a single time. The specimen sequenced was PBMCs. All receptors derive from a young man in good health and CMV-seronegative.

This chain joins TRBV11-2 and TRBJ2-1; 11 bases align to TRBD2. Germline-derived CDR1 and CDR2 are SGHAT and FQNNGV. Germline trimming cut 1 base from V and 7 bases from J; bases unmatched to any gene: 3. The CDR3 runs 15 residues. The CDR3 sequence is CASSLAPSGGNEQFF. The CDR3 region has the DNA TGTGCCAGCAGCTTAGCCCCTAGCGGGGGGAATGAGCAGTTCTTC. The entire variable domain, with the rest obtained from reference TRBV11-2 and TRBJ2-1, is as follows: EAGVAQSPRYKIIEKRQSVAFWCNPISGHATLYWYQQILGQGPKLLIQFQNNGVVDDSQLPKDRFSAERLKGVDSTLKIQPAKLEDSAVYLCASSLAPSGGNEQFFGPGTRLTVL.

This clone was counted once. Within the sample, other DNA sequences also encode this same CDR3. The chain is built from TRBV5-4 and TRBJ1-2, with a tentative D call TRBD1 (5 bases). In germline, CDR1 is SGHNT, CDR2 YYREEE (reference sequence). Between the trimmed V and J ends, which lost 8 bases and 4 bases, there was a span of 12 bases. The CDR3 is 12 amino acids. The CDR3 reads CASSLDSYGYTF. In nucleotides, the CDR3 is TGTGCCAGTAGCCTCGACAGCTATGGCTACACCTTC.

The CDR3 here is CASRDLDFPDEQYF. As DNA, the CDR3 is TGTGCCAGCAGGGATTTGGACTTCCCCGACGAGCAGTACTTC. The rearrangement joins TRBV6-1 to TRBJ2-7; a possible D gene is TRBD2 (5 bases). Germline CDR1 is MNHNS and CDR2 is SASEGT. The CDR3 has 14 amino acids. V was shortened by 6 bases and J by 5 bases, with 17 bases between the two germline ends.

This clone was counted a single time. The chain employs TRBV5-6 and TRBJ2-1; 7 bases fit TRBD1. V lost 1 base to trimming and J lost 6 bases; unmatched junction nucleotides: 10. This CDR3 spans 16 amino acids. Per germline, CDR1 SGHDT and CDR2 YYEEEE. The CDR3 nucleotides are TGTGCCAGCAGCTTGTGGACAGGTGGAGGACTCAATGAGCAGTTCTTC. Translating it yields CASSLWTGGGLNEQFF. The full variable domain, with the rest looked up from reference TRBV5-6 and TRBJ2-1, is DAGVTQSPTHLIKTRGQQVTLRCSPKSGHDTVSWYQQALGQGPQFIFQYYEEEERQRGNFPDRFSGHQFPNYSSELNVNALLLGDSALYLCASSLWTGGGLNEQFFGPGTRLTVL.

The chain carries TRBV6-5 and TRBJ1-1; D is unclear. The CDR3 totals 13 residues. V lost 0 bases, J lost 5 bases, and 7 bases lay in between. Germline V gene lookup returns CDR1 MNHEY and CDR2 SVGAGI. The CDR3 nucleotides read TGTGCCAGCAGTTACTCGTTACAGACTGAAGCTTTCTTT. Amino acid sequence: CASSYSLQTEAFF.

The chain recombines TRBV6-5 with TRBJ1-1, with D possibly TRBD1 on 5 matching bases. The CDR3 totals 12 residues. V was cut by 5 bases and J by 4 bases, with 8 bases left in between. CDR1 and CDR2 (germline): MNHEY, SVGAGI. The CDR3 reads CASSGHSTEAFF. DNA for the CDR3: TGTGCCAGCAGTGGACATTCCACTGAAGCTTTCTTT.

The chain carries TRBV4-1 and TRBJ1-5, with D possibly matching TRBD1 (6 bases). This CDR3 is built from 16 residues. V lost 1 base and J lost 3, with 13 bases in between. Germline V gene lookup returns CDR1 MGHRA and CDR2 YSYEKL. CDR3 in amino acids: CASSQAQGWVNQPQHF. CDR3 DNA sequence: TGCGCCAGCAGCCAAGCACAGGGATGGGTCAATCAGCCCCAGCATTTT.

This chain uses TRBV11-2 with TRBJ2-7; 8 bases match TRBD1. From germline, CDR1 is SGHAT and CDR2 FQNNGV. The CDR3 contains 14 residues. V gave up 2 bases and J gave up 2 bases; unmatched junction bases: 2. Written as DNA, the CDR3 is TGTGCCAGCAGCTTAACAGGGGGAACCTACGAGCAGTACTTC. Its protein product is CASSLTGGTYEQYF.

This chain's CDR3 is CASSLGLAGLSYEQYF. CDR3 DNA: TGTGCCAGCAGCTTGGGGCTAGCGGGCCTTTCCTACGAGCAGTACTTC. This sequence joins TRBV7-2 and TRBJ2-7, with 8 bases aligning to TRBD2. Germline CDR1 and CDR2: SGHTA and FQGNSA. V lost 3 bases to trimming and J lost 1 base; unmatched junction nucleotides: 8. This CDR3 is built from 16 residues.

This sequence joins TRBV4-3 and TRBJ1-1; D is undetermined. The CDR3 runs 13 residues. V lost 3 bases and J 2 bases, leaving 7 bases between the germline ends. Germline loops: CDR1 LGHNA, CDR2 YSLEER. CDR3 protein: CASSHQINTEAFF. DNA for the CDR3: TGCGCCAGCAGCCACCAGATTAACACTGAAGCTTTCTTT.

This rearrangement joins TRBV5-1 to TRBJ1-4; 8 bases are a match to TRBD1. CDR1 and CDR2 (germline): SGHRS, YFSETQ. This CDR3 contains 14 residues. The junction had 7 bases not matched to a gene; V was cut back by 5 bases and J by 7 bases. The CDR3 loop is CASRLGQETEKLFF. CDR3 DNA: TGCGCCAGCAGACTGGGACAGGAGACTGAAAAACTGTTTTTT.

This clone has only one observation. CDR3 residues: CASSPLVYEQYF. The CDR3 DNA reads as TGTGCCAGCAGCCCCCTCGTTTACGAGCAGTACTTC. The chain carries TRBV7-9 and TRBJ2-7; D is unclear. Germline V gene lookup returns CDR1 SEHNR and CDR2 FQNEAQ (reference sequence). The CDR3 is 12 residues long. Trimming took off 5 bases at V and 4 bases at J, with 9 bases between the two ends.

The genes are TRBV29-1 and TRBJ1-1; D is perhaps TRBD1 (6 bases). The CDR3 runs 15 residues. CDR1 and CDR2 from the germline V gene are SQVTM and ANQGSEA. V lost 5 bases to trimming and J lost 0 bases, with 16 bases between them. The CDR3 region is CSVHGGGRMNTEAFF. The DNA of the CDR3 is TGCAGCGTTCATGGCGGGGGGCGGATGAACACTGAAGCTTTCTTT.

The chain is built from TRBV15 and TRBJ2-3; 7 bases agree with TRBD1. Unmatched junction bases numbered 6, after V lost 1 base and J lost 2 bases. Germline V lookup: CDR1 LNHNV, CDR2 YYDKDF (reference sequence). This CDR3 spans 16 amino acids. CDR3 coding DNA: TGTGCCACCAGCAGAGGAGGGACAGCTAACACAGATACGCAGTATTTT. Protein sequence: CATSRGGTANTDTQYF. The full variable domain, in which reference TRBV15 and TRBJ2-3 provide the parts outside the CDR3, is DAMVIQNPRYQVTQFGKPVTLSCSQTLNHNVMYWYQQKSSQAPKLLFHYYDKDFNNEADTPDNFQSRRPNTSFCFLDIRSPGLGDTAMYLCATSRGGTANTDTQYFGPGTRLTVL.

The V call is TRBV19, the J call TRBJ2-3; 7 nucleotides match TRBD2. Germline trimming cut 2 bases from V and 5 bases from J; bases unmatched to any gene: 7. This CDR3 is 15 amino acids long. The germline V gene encodes CDR1 LNHDA and CDR2 SQIVND (reference sequence). CDR3 loop: CASSIKAGTIDTQYF. DNA of the CDR3: TGTGCCAGTAGTATAAAGGCCGGGACTATAGATACGCAGTATTTT.

The chain recombines TRBV20-1 with TRBJ1-3, with unresolved D. The CDR3 sequence is 11 residues long. Germline CDR1 is DFQATT and CDR2 is SNEGSKA (reference sequence). V was cut by 0 bases and J by 5 bases, with 2 bases left in between. The CDR3 loop is CSARDRNTIYF. The CDR3 nucleotides are TGCAGTGCTAGAGACAGAAACACCATATATTTT.

The CDR3: CASSMIAGDYGYTF. In DNA form, the CDR3 reads TGTGCCAGTAGTATGATAGCGGGGGACTATGGCTACACCTTC. The V call is TRBV19, the J call TRBJ1-2; a weak D match, TRBD1 (5 bases). Trimming left V 3 bases short and J 3 bases short, with 11 bases between. The germline gives CDR1 LNHDA, CDR2 SQIVND (reference sequence). The CDR3 extends over 14 amino acids. The complete variable domain, with remaining parts taken from reference TRBV19 and TRBJ1-2, reads DGGITQSPKYLFRKEGQNVTLSCEQNLNHDAMYWYRQDPGQGLRLIYYSQIVNDFQKGDIAEGYSVSREKKESFPLTVTSAQKNPTAFYLCASSMIAGDYGYTFGSGTRLTVV.

The gene calls are TRBV7-9 and TRBJ2-4; weak D call: TRBD2 (5 bases). The V end was cut by 3 bases, the J end by 8 bases, with 14 bases between. From germline, CDR1 is SEHNR and CDR2 FQNEAQ (reference sequence). The CDR3 is 14 amino acids. CDR3 region: CASSLRWPRDIQYF. CDR3 DNA: TGTGCCAGCAGCTTGCGTTGGCCGAGGGACATTCAGTACTTC.

The chain joins TRBV6-1 to TRBJ2-5; D is ambiguous. The V gene lost 0 bases and the J gene lost 0 bases, with 8 bases spanning the gap. The CDR3 runs to 15 residues. The germline V gene encodes CDR1 MNHNS and CDR2 SASEGT. In DNA, the CDR3 is TGTGCCAGCAGTGAAGCCCCTCGGGACCAAGAGACCCAGTACTTC. Its protein product is CASSEAPRDQETQYF.

The chain carries TRBV27 and TRBJ2-1, with 7 bases identical to TRBD2. This CDR3 spans 15 amino acids. CDR1 and CDR2 (germline): MNHEY, SMNVEV (reference sequence). Trimming at V came to 3 bases and at J to 5 bases, leaving 7 bases not matched to a gene. The CDR3 protein is CASSFWASGNNEQFF. The CDR3 region has the DNA TGTGCCAGCAGTTTTTGGGCTAGCGGAAACAATGAGCAGTTCTTC.

This clone showed up just a few times. V and J are TRBV5-1 and TRBJ2-7; no clear D. The CDR3 is 14 amino acids. Deletions cut 0 bases from V and 3 bases from J, with 10 bases between. CDR1 is SGHRS and CDR2 is YFSETQ in the germline V gene. The CDR3 reads CASSLDPTGYEQYF. CDR3 coding DNA: TGCGCCAGCAGCTTGGACCCCACGGGCTACGAGCAGTACTTC.

This clone was counted once. This sequence joins TRBV6-5 and TRBJ2-7; 8 bases line up with TRBD2. V was pared by 8 bases and J by 7 bases, with 13 bases of the junction left unmatched. Looked up from germline, CDR1 is MNHEY and CDR2 is SVGAGI. The length of the CDR3 is 14 residues. CDR3 bases: TGTGCCAGCGGACCGGGACTAGTGGCCCTGGAGCAGTACTTC. Amino acids: CASGPGLVALEQYF.

The V call is TRBV5-1, the J call TRBJ2-2; 10 bases agree with TRBD1. V lost 0 bases, J lost 5 bases, and 4 bases stayed unmatched. The germline CDR1 and CDR2 sequences are SGHRS and YFSETQ. The length of the CDR3 is 16 residues. The CDR3 DNA sequence: TGCGCCAGCAGCTTGGCCAGGACAGGGGGGACCGGGGAGCTGTTTTTT. It codes for CASSLARTGGTGELFF.

Only a few counts were recorded for this clone. The rearrangement joins TRBV4-3 to TRBJ2-3; 7 positions agree with TRBD2. J gave up 0 bases and V 3 bases, and 6 bases lay outside the gene matches. The germline V gene encodes CDR1 LGHNA and CDR2 YSLEER. The CDR3 contains 16 residues. This CDR3 reads CASSQFISGSTDTQYF. The CDR3 DNA is TGCGCCAGCAGCCAGTTCATTAGCGGGAGCACAGATACGCAGTATTTT.

This clone showed up just a few times. The chain has TRBV5-1 and TRBJ2-3; possibly TRBD2 for D (5 bases). The germline V gene encodes CDR1 SGHRS and CDR2 YFSETQ. V was clipped by 0 bases and J by 0 bases, with 8 bases between them. The length of the CDR3 is 15 residues. The CDR3 DNA reads TGCGCCAGCAGCTTGGAGGGAGCTAGCACAGATACGCAGTATTTT. Amino acids: CASSLEGASTDTQYF.

J is TRBJ2-7 and V is TRBV10-1; D remains unclear. This CDR3 comprises 14 residues. V gave up 2 bases and J gave up 2 bases, with 10 bases separating them. Germline loops: CDR1 WNHNN, CDR2 SYGVQD (reference sequence). Written as DNA, the CDR3 is TGCGCCAGCAGTGAGCAGGTTTGGCCCTACGAGCAGTACTTC. Protein sequence: CASSEQVWPYEQYF.

The chain joins TRBV6-1 to TRBJ2-6; D is perhaps TRBD1 (6 bases). This CDR3 spans 18 amino acids. Germline V gene sequence: CDR1 MNHNS, CDR2 SASEGT. Trimming removed 2 bases at V and 2 bases at J, with 16 bases between. Here the CDR3 reads CASSELVGAGPGANVLTF. The CDR3 DNA follows: TGTGCCAGCAGTGAATTAGTGGGGGCAGGCCCTGGGGCCAACGTCCTGACTTTC.